This TCR beta chain stems from a study of blood T cell repertoires in COVID-19. Study details: Material from acute and convalescent COVID-19 was sourced from the United States, Italy and Spain. The cDNA or gDNA used as material had been derived from T cells, B-cell-depleted T cells, or PBMCs.

Trimming pared 0 bases from V and 2 bases from J, leaving 5 bases between. From germline, CDR1 is SQVTM and CDR2 ANQGSEA. This CDR3 has 12 residues. As processed by the authors: The assay estimated nucleated cells by amplifying reference gene primers. Only in-frame clones appear in the TCRdb table, and some are missing; sequencing was by immunoSEQ multiplex PCR. V and J calls and clone size are those listed in that table; D and trimming were worked out from the DNA. The sample has around 260,000 clones; roughly 86% are singletons. The V call is TRBV29-1, the J call TRBJ2-7; D gene unclear. The sequencing sample was made of peripheral blood. This TCR derives from a human donor in a cohort sampled during active COVID-19. CDR3: CSVEEPTYEQYF. The CDR3 DNA follows: TGCAGCGTTGAAGAACCTACCTACGAGCAGTACTTC.